This record looks at one T cell receptor beta chain sequence and its context. The antigen is not known. With a much larger clone just one base away, this may be a read error. These data are taken from a study of breast tumors, draining lymph nodes, adjacent tissues. Trimming pared 6 bases from V and 2 bases from J, leaving 14 bases between. The CDR3 loop spans 13 amino acids. Germline V gene data show CDR1 as GTSNPN and CDR2 as SVGIG (reference sequence). TCRdb reanalysed the multiplex PCR reads using MiXCR and keeps one entry per CDR3 protein. The sample includes approximately 300,000 distinct CDR3 sequences, about 33% seen only once; the top ten take roughly 1.1%. Breast cancer patients provided tissue from their axillary draining lymph nodes. Study conclusions and caveats: That most tumor T cells come from lymph nodes remained unproven. Findings are consistent with lymph node origin and intratumoral expansion of most tumor T cells. Compared with lymph nodes, tumors were less diverse; compared with nontumor tissue, more. Tumor and nontumor repertoires were significantly more similar in luminal-like than in basal-like breast cancer.

The sequenced sample was axillary lymph node tissue. The chain joins TRBV30 to TRBJ2-7; D possibly corresponds to TRBD1 (6 bases). This clonotype was sampled from a female donor with breast cancer. Some clones in this sample may be carry-over from other donors' samples. In DNA, the CDR3 is TGTGCCTGCATGGACTGGGACACCTACGAGCAGTACTTC. This encodes CACMDWDTYEQYF.